A single sample gave rise to the 5 T cell receptor beta chains below, sequenced in a study of early T cells in non-severe SARS-CoV-2 infection (dated by TCRdb to the early 2020s). The protocol used for the library was 5' RACE. The data were produced on a NextSeq 500. TCRdb took the public reads, trimmed them with fastp at Q25, ran MiXCR for clone calling and kept in-frame beta chains. Duplicate CDR3 protein sequences are folded into a single record with the most common DNA and genes. The sample contains about 35,000 distinct CDR3 sequences, 4.7% of them found a single time. 6.5% to 8.5% of the sample comes from the top ten. Material for sequencing was whole blood. The receptors were sampled from an adult who was a healthcare worker with PCR-confirmed SARS-CoV-2 infection or an uninfected control (not recorded which).

This clonotype was observed at least ten times. V usage is TRBV7-9 and J usage is TRBJ1-4; D uncertain. Germline assignment: CDR1 SEHNR and CDR2 FQNEAQ (reference sequence). Trimming took 8 bases from V and 6 from J, leaving 10 bases between them. This CDR3 comprises 12 residues. The CDR3 coding sequence is TGTGCCAGCGGGCGAGAAGATGAAAAACTGTTTTTT. Amino acid sequence: CASGREDEKLFF.

A few counts support this clonotype. The chain carries TRBV12-3 or TRBV12-4 and TRBJ1-1, with D tentatively TRBD1 (5 bases). Between the trimmed V and J ends, which lost 4 bases and 5 bases, there was a span of 17 bases. The CDR3 covers 15 residues. CDR3 residues: CASSSRVGEGTEAFF. The CDR3 coding sequence is TGTGCCAGCAGTTCCAGGGTAGGGGAGGGGACTGAAGCTTTCTTT.

This clonotype has at least ten counts. The chain has TRBV27 and TRBJ2-3; 7 bases agree with TRBD1. The CDR3 sequence is 15 residues long. The germline gives CDR1 MNHEY, CDR2 SMNVEV (reference sequence). V lost 0 bases and J lost 13; bases outside the gene matches: 13. As DNA, the CDR3 is TGTGCCAGCAGTTTATCCAGTGTTGGACAGGTGGGGGAGTATTTT. This codes for CASSLSSVGQVGEYF.

This clonotype was observed at least ten times. The chain links TRBV5-5 to TRBJ1-2, with a tentative D call TRBD1 (5 bases). Trimming removed 0 bases at V and 3 bases at J, with 18 bases between. There are 17 residues in the CDR3. Germline assignment: CDR1 SGHKS and CDR2 YYEKEE (reference sequence). CDR3 sequence (DNA): TGTGCCAGCAGCTTGGCGGCAGGGAGGTCCGACGACTATGGCTACACCTTC. This gives the protein CASSLAAGRSDDYGYTF. Supplemented by reference TRBV5-5 and TRBJ1-2, the full variable domain reads DAGVTQSPTHLIKTRGQQVTLRCSPISGHKSVSWYQQVLGQGPQFIFQYYEKEERGRGNFPDRFSARQFPNYSSELNVNALLLGDSALYLCASSLAAGRSDDYGYTFGSGTRLTVV.

Comments on this clonotype: This could be a read error, since a much larger clone is one nucleotide away. The genes are TRBV28 and TRBJ2-2; D possibly corresponds to TRBD1 (5 bases). V lost 3 bases and J lost 1, with 18 bases in between. Looked up from germline, CDR1 is MDHEN and CDR2 is SYDVKM. The length of the CDR3 is 18 residues. CDR3 amino acids: CASSLGMGLSLNTGELFF. The CDR3 nucleotides are TGTGCCAGCAGTTTGGGCATGGGGCTGAGCCTGAACACCGGGGAGCTGTTTTTT.